One and the same sample provided the 11 T cell receptor beta chains below, sequenced in a study of control samples from healthy donors and cancer patients. Here immunoSEQ multiplex PCR was the method, and the copy in TCRdb shows in-frame clones only, minus some. The repertoire includes tens of thousands of clones, over 85% of them detected once, and over 1% sits in the top ten. The sample consisted of PBMCs. The receptors stem from a woman aged 40-49 years with lung cancer.

The chain employs TRBV19 and TRBJ2-5, with 9 bases lining up with TRBD2. The CDR3 runs 15 residues. Germline loops: CDR1 LNHDA, CDR2 SQIVND (reference sequence). Unmatched junction bases numbered 7, after V lost 5 bases and J lost 3 bases. The CDR3 bases are TGTGCCAGTAGTGGGCTAGCGGGGTTGGAAGAGACCCAGTACTTC. Translated, it gives CASSGLAGLEETQYF.

The chain carries TRBV5-1 and TRBJ2-1; 13 bases fit TRBD2. Unmatched junction bases numbered 12, after V lost 8 bases and J lost 10 bases. The germline CDR1 and CDR2 sequences are SGHRS and YFSETQ. CDR3 length: 15 amino acids. The CDR3 region has the DNA TGCGCCAGTATGTTACTAGCGGGGGGGCCCGGGGAGCAGTTCTTC. Translating gives CASMLLAGGPGEQFF.

To note about this clone: One end of the junction fails to match germline, which may point to a read error. The J gene is TRBJ2-1, the V gene TRBV7-7, with 8 bases lining up with TRBD2. The V gene's germline CDR1 is SSHAT and CDR2 FNYEAQ (reference sequence). CDR3 length equals 16 residues. CDR3 loop: CASSLAPGGPYNEQFF. CDR3 coding DNA: TGTGCTAGCAGCTTAGCCCCGGGGGGGCCGTACAATGAGCAGTTCTTC.

The chain uses TRBV11-1 and TRBJ1-2; D call uncertain. The V gene lost 8 bases and the J gene lost 2 bases, with 12 bases spanning the gap. CDR3 size: 13 residues. Germline CDR1 reads SGHAT; CDR2 reads FQDESV (reference sequence). The CDR3 nucleotides are TGTGCCAGCGCCGAGTACCAAAACTATGGCTACACCTTC. Translated, it gives CASAEYQNYGYTF.

J is TRBJ1-1 and V is TRBV5-1; 12 nucleotides agree with TRBD1. After removal of 7 bases from V and 5 bases from J, the junction contained 6 bases not matched to a gene. The CDR3 runs to 14 residues. CDR1 is SGHRS and CDR2 is YFSETQ in the germline V gene. The CDR3 protein is CASRGQGANTEAFF. CDR3 coding DNA: TGCGCCAGCCGGGGACAGGGGGCGAATACTGAAGCTTTCTTT.

This chain uses TRBV7-9 with TRBJ1-2; 7 bases are a match to TRBD1. The CDR3 is 16 residues long. The germline V gene encodes CDR1 SEHNR and CDR2 FQNEAQ (reference sequence). V was clipped by 5 bases and J by 1 base; unmatched bases: 10. The CDR3 is CASSLNTGDFNYGYTF. The CDR3 region has the DNA TGTGCCAGCAGCCTGAACACAGGGGACTTTAACTATGGCTACACCTTC.

The chain combines TRBV27 with TRBJ2-3, with no clear D. Germline CDR1 MNHEY, CDR2 SMNVEV (reference sequence). The CDR3 covers 13 residues. Trimming took off 2 bases at V and 2 bases at J, with 5 bases between the two ends. This CDR3 reads CASSLGPTDTQYF. CDR3 in DNA: TGTGCCAGCAGTTTAGGGCCCACAGATACGCAGTATTTT.

The chain recombines TRBV4-1 with TRBJ2-7, with TRBD1 matching 10 bases. Germline values: CDR1 MGHRA, CDR2 YSYEKL. The J segment lost 3 bases and the V segment lost 4 bases, leaving 15 bases of the junction unmatched. This CDR3 has 18 amino acids. CDR3 DNA sequence: TGCGCCAGCAGCCCACACCCGATATACGGGACAGGGGACTACGAGCAGTACTTC. Its protein is CASSPHPIYGTGDYEQYF.

This clone was seen a single time. The chain links TRBV3-1 (or the pseudogene TRBV3-2) to TRBJ1-5; D unresolved. V lost 4 bases to trimming and J lost 9 bases, with 13 bases between them. Germline assignment: CDR1 LGHDT and CDR2 YNNKEL (reference sequence). The CDR3 has 13 residues. CDR3 in DNA: TGTGCCAGCAGCCCTGGTAGTAGTCCGCCCCAGCATTTT. Its translation: CASSPGSSPPQHF.

V usage is TRBV6-5 and J usage is TRBJ2-5; D is unclear. The CDR3 has 14 residues. Germline V CDR1 and CDR2: MNHEY, SVGAGI. Trimming shortened V by 6 bases and J by 2 bases, and 13 bases separated the two germline ends. CDR3 in DNA: TGTGCCAGCAGGCCGGGCCGCAAACAAGAGACCCAGTACTTC. This encodes CASRPGRKQETQYF.

The V call is TRBV27, the J call TRBJ2-7; D possibly matches TRBD1 or TRBD2 (6 bases each). CDR3 size: 14 residues. Trimming cost V 7 bases and J 4 bases, with 17 bases left between them. Per the germline V gene, CDR1 is MNHEY and CDR2 is SMNVEV (reference sequence). The CDR3 DNA reads as TGTGCCAGCACCCTCGGGCTAGGGGGGTACGAGCAGTACTTC. Translating gives CASTLGLGGYEQYF.